The 21 T cell receptor beta chains below come from one sample, sequenced in a study. Each CDR3 protein gets one entry after TCRdb re-called the RT-PCR reads with MiXCR. The sample carries fewer than 800,000 distinct CDR3 sequences, 12% to 15% recorded once. What was sequenced was memory CD4+ T cells from blood. The receptors were sampled from a female donor in good health, serving as a healthy control.

This clonotype was counted at least ten times. This rearrangement joins TRBV20-1 to TRBJ2-1; D gene uncertain. There are 13 residues in the CDR3. Per the germline V gene, CDR1 is DFQATT and CDR2 is SNEGSKA (reference sequence). Trimming took off 3 bases at V and 4 bases at J, with 10 bases between the two ends. CDR3 region: CSASGYIYNEQFF. The CDR3 DNA is TGCAGTGCTAGCGGGTATATTTACAATGAGCAGTTCTTC.

The chain recombines TRBV7-2 with TRBJ2-3, with TRBD2 identical over 13 bases. The germline V gene encodes CDR1 SGHTA and CDR2 FQGNSA. The V segment lost 5 bases and the J segment 4 bases; nucleotides outside the gene matches: 6. This CDR3 has 16 residues. The CDR3: CASSPRLAGGSDTQYF. CDR3 coding DNA: TGTGCCAGCAGCCCCCGACTAGCGGGGGGCTCAGATACGCAGTATTTT.

This sequence joins TRBV3-1 and TRBJ2-5; possible D gene TRBD2, 5 bases. Germline values: CDR1 LGHDT, CDR2 YNNKEL (reference sequence). The CDR3 is made up of 15 amino acids. Trimming took 7 bases from V and 2 from J, leaving 17 bases between them. CDR3 coding DNA: TGTGCCAGCACCCCTTATCCCCGGGGACAAGAGACCCAGTACTTC. Translation gives CASTPYPRGQETQYF.

This clonotype was recorded a few times. The chain is built from TRBV28 and TRBJ2-7; D remains ambiguous. CDR1 is MDHEN and CDR2 is SYDVKM in the germline V gene. V was shortened by 7 bases and J by 4 bases, with 11 bases between the two germline ends. CDR3 length: 12 amino acids. CDR3 nucleotide sequence: TGTGCCAGCATTTCGAGTTCGTACGAGCAGTACTTC. It translates to CASISSSYEQYF.

In its sample, this clonotype was seen a few times. V usage is TRBV6-2 or TRBV6-3 and J usage is TRBJ2-5; 9 nucleotides match TRBD1. This CDR3 contains 13 residues. Trimming removed 6 bases from V and 5 bases from J; junction bases left unmatched: 4. Germline loops: CDR1 MNHEY, CDR2 SVGEGT. CDR3 in DNA: TGTGCCAGCAGACGGACAGGGGAGGAGACCCAGTACTTC. Protein: CASRRTGEETQYF.

The chain combines TRBV28 with TRBJ2-1, with 8 bases identical to TRBD2. The germline gives CDR1 MDHEN, CDR2 SYDVKM. The CDR3 runs 13 residues. Germline trimming cut 7 bases from V and 9 bases from J; bases unmatched to any gene: 8. The CDR3 protein is CASNLPRGGEQFF. Written as DNA, the CDR3 is TGTGCCAGCAACCTACCCCGGGGGGGTGAGCAGTTCTTC.

J is TRBJ1-1 and V is TRBV9, with D uncertain. The V gene's germline CDR1 is SGDLS and CDR2 YYNGEE. The CDR3 is 14 residues long. The V end was cut by 0 bases, the J end by 1 base, with 7 bases between. The CDR3 nucleotides are TGTGCCAGCAGCGTAGCTTCGACGAACACTGAAGCTTTCTTT. As protein: CASSVASTNTEAFF.

This clonotype occurred a few times. One end of the junction varies from germline; a read error may be responsible. CDR3 nucleotides: TGCAGTGGTTCGGACGGGTTCTTC. This encodes CSGSDGFF. This chain links TRBV20-1 with TRBJ1-2, with D hard to call. Germline V gene data show CDR1 as DFQATT and CDR2 as SNEGSKA (reference sequence). The CDR3 is 8 residues long.

Points on this clonotype: A single base separates this from a much larger clone, so it may be a read error. The chain links TRBV10-3 to TRBJ1-3; D gene unclear. Per germline, CDR1 ENHRY and CDR2 SYGVKD. There are 12 residues in the CDR3. The chain's CDR3 is CAISDSVNIIYF. CDR3 nucleotide sequence: TGTGCCATCAGTGACTCCGTGAACATCATATATTTT.

On this clonotype itself: A single base separates this from a much larger clone, so it may be a read error. This chain joins TRBV12-3 or TRBV12-4 and TRBJ1-1; D is perhaps TRBD1 (5 bases). With 7 bases removed from V and 4 bases from J, the gap between germline ends came to 13 bases. The CDR3 sequence is 13 residues long. For the CDR3, the DNA is TGTGCCAGCAACCCAGGGTTCGGCACTGAAGCTTTCTTT. It specifies CASNPGFGTEAFF.

The chain links TRBV5-6 to TRBJ2-7; D may be TRBD2 (5 bases). Trimming left V 4 bases short and J 4 bases short, with 24 bases between. The length of the CDR3 is 17 residues. CDR1 and CDR2 from the germline V gene are SGHDT and YYEEEE. For the CDR3, the DNA is TGTGCCAGCAGCCCGAAAATCGGACTGCCCCTTGTTTACGAGCAGTACTTC. Translation: CASSPKIGLPLVYEQYF.

The chain links TRBV19 to TRBJ2-3, with 11 nucleotides matching TRBD2. Germline CDR1 reads LNHDA; CDR2 reads SQIVND (reference sequence). This CDR3 comprises 16 residues. With V trimmed by 7 bases and J by 3 bases, 9 bases remained unmatched. Written as DNA, the CDR3 is TGTGCCAGTAACTCGTACGGGACTAGCGGTACAGATACGCAGTATTTT. Its protein is CASNSYGTSGTDTQYF. Full variable domain (missing parts from reference TRBV19 and TRBJ2-3): DGGITQSPKYLFRKEGQNVTLSCEQNLNHDAMYWYRQDPGQGLRLIYYSQIVNDFQKGDIAEGYSVSREKKESFPLTVTSAQKNPTAFYLCASNSYGTSGTDTQYFGPGTRLTVL.

This clonotype appeared a few times. This sequence joins TRBV27 and TRBJ2-1; either TRBD1 or TRBD2 may fit D (6 bases each). V was shortened by 3 bases and J by 7 bases, with 25 bases between the two germline ends. The CDR3 has 18 residues. CDR1 MNHEY and CDR2 SMNVEV come from the germline V gene (reference sequence). In DNA, the CDR3 is TGTGCCAGCAGTTTTAGGATTAGGGGGGAAAGGCTGGGGAATGAGCAGTTCTTC. This translates into CASSFRIRGERLGNEQFF.

This clonotype was seen more than once but under ten times. The gene calls are TRBV20-1 and TRBJ2-1; tentatively, D is TRBD2 (5 bases). Trimming took off 3 bases at V and 7 bases at J, with 13 bases between the two ends. The germline CDR1 and CDR2 sequences are DFQATT and SNEGSKA (reference sequence). The CDR3 is 13 residues long. Written as DNA, the CDR3 is TGCAGTGCTAGGACTGGGAGCAGGAATGAGCAGTTCTTC. Its protein product is CSARTGSRNEQFF.

This clonotype was seen at least ten times. The chain carries TRBV4-3 and TRBJ2-3; the match to TRBD2 covers 14 bases. The CDR3 consists of 18 residues. Germline CDR1 LGHNA, CDR2 YSLEER. Trimming took 1 base from V and 5 from J; bases not matched to a gene: 8. The DNA of the CDR3 is TGCGCCAGCAGCCAAGGGCGGACTAGCGGGGGGTACGTAGATACGCAGTATTTT. Protein product: CASSQGRTSGGYVDTQYF.

This clonotype was picked up one time. The chain recombines TRBV11-2 with TRBJ2-5; possible D gene TRBD2, 6 bases. Germline V gene data show CDR1 as SGHAT and CDR2 as FQNNGV. The CDR3 consists of 17 residues. Trimming cost V 0 bases and J 1 base, with 15 bases left between them. CDR3: CASSLDGRRGIQETQYF. CDR3 sequence (DNA): TGTGCCAGCAGCTTAGATGGCCGGAGGGGTATCCAAGAGACCCAGTACTTC.

The chain recombines TRBV19 with TRBJ1-4, with 7 bases fitting TRBD1. Trimming removed 4 bases from V and 7 bases from J; junction bases left unmatched: 9. Germline CDR1 LNHDA, CDR2 SQIVND (reference sequence). The CDR3 consists of 15 residues. This CDR3 is CASSSHRGGSEKLFF. The CDR3 DNA follows: TGTGCCAGTAGTAGTCACAGGGGCGGGAGTGAAAAACTGTTTTTT.

This chain links TRBV12-3 or TRBV12-4 with TRBJ1-2; 8 bases are shared with TRBD1. With 6 bases clipped from V and 4 bases from J, the junction kept 10 bases outside the gene matches. CDR3 length equals 15 residues. Written as DNA, the CDR3 is TGTGCCAGCAGGGGCCTAGGACAGGGCGTCTATGGCTACACCTTC. Its protein is CASRGLGQGVYGYTF.

Only a few counts were recorded for this clonotype. The chain employs TRBV9 and TRBJ2-2, with no clear D. Germline V CDR1 and CDR2: SGDLS, YYNGEE. The V end was cut by 0 bases, the J end by 1 base, with 4 bases between. The length of the CDR3 is 14 residues. CDR3 nucleotides: TGTGCCAGCAGCGTAGTTGAGAACACCGGGGAGCTGTTTTTT. It yields the protein CASSVVENTGELFF.

This sequence joins TRBV5-4 and TRBJ2-1; 11 bases agree with TRBD2. Losses at the gene ends were 1 base for V and 7 bases for J; bases not matched to a gene: 7. Germline loops: CDR1 SGHNT, CDR2 YYREEE (reference sequence). The CDR3 has 16 residues. CDR3 sequence (DNA): TGTGCCAGCAGCTTGCTACTAGCGGGAGTTGGAAATGAGCAGTTCTTC. This codes for CASSLLLAGVGNEQFF.

This chain connects TRBV7-2 to TRBJ2-2; the D gene is possibly TRBD2 (6 bases). Looked up from germline, CDR1 is SGHTA and CDR2 is FQGNSA. The CDR3 totals 15 residues. V was trimmed by 4 bases and J by 2 bases, leaving 11 bases between them. DNA for the CDR3: TGTGCCAGCAGCTCGGGACTTATCAACACCGGGGAGCTGTTTTTT. Translated, it gives CASSSGLINTGELFF.